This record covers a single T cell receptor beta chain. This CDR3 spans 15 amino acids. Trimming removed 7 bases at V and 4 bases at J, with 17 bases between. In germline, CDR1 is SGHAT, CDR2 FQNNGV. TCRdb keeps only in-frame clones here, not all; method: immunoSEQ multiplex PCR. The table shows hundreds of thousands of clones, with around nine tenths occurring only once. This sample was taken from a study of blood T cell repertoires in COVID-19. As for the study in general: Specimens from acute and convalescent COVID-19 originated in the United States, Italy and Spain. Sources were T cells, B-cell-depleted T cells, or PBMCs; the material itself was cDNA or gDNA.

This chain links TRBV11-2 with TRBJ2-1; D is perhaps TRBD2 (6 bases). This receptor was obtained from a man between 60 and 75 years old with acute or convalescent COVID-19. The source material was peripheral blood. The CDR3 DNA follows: TGTGCCAGCACCCCCCCGGGGCTAGCGTACAATGAGCAGTTCTTC. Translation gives CASTPPGLAYNEQFF.